These 2 T cell receptor beta chains share one sample of origin, sequenced in a study of regulatory T cells in long-lasting Graves disease. With iRepertoire HTBI primers and Arm-PCR of CDR3 regions, TCR beta libraries were built. TCRdb used MiXCR to reprocess the multiplex PCR reads, holding one entry per CDR3 protein. Of about 310,000 distinct CDR3 sequences detected, 20% to 25% appear once; the ten largest clones hold more than 50%. Time point of the sample: persistent/refractory GD, antithyroid drugs over 5 years with positive TRAb. RNA isolated from PBMCs was used to make the TCR library. Sequences were derived from peripheral blood mononuclear cells (PBMCs), sampled when the disease was refractory, from a patient treated with antithyroid drugs. The receptors come from a female donor with Graves disease.

The chain recombines TRBV7-8 with TRBJ2-7; D is perhaps TRBD2 (5 bases). Germline-derived CDR1 and CDR2 are SGHVS and FQNEAQ. The CDR3 is made up of 14 amino acids. Trimming pared 4 bases from V and 2 bases from J, leaving 12 bases between. CDR3 protein: CASSSGGLTYEQYF. CDR3 DNA: TGTGCCAGCAGCTCTGGCGGGCTGACCTACGAGCAGTACTTC. The whole variable domain, filled in from reference TRBV7-8 and TRBJ2-7, reads GAGVSQSPRYKVAKRGQDVALRCDPISGHVSLFWYQQALGQGPEFLTYFQNEAQLDKSGLPSDRFFAERPEGSVSTLKIQRTQQEDSAVYLCASSSGGLTYEQYFGPGTRLTVT.

To note about this clonotype: A much bigger clone sits one base away, suggesting this may be a read error. CDR3 sequence reads: CASTLHDSFYEQCF. CDR3 DNA sequence: TGTGCCAGCACCCTACACGACTCCTTCTACGAGCAGTGCTTC. This rearrangement joins TRBV28 to TRBJ2-7; D is unresolved. The CDR3 is made up of 14 amino acids. CDR1 MDHEN and CDR2 SYDVKM come from the germline V gene.